This TCR beta chain was found in a study of T-cell memory formation after mild COVID-19. This clonotype has a handful of counts. Its antigen is unidentified. Trimming took 1 base from V and 2 from J; bases not matched to a gene: 5. The CDR3 is made up of 17 amino acids. CDR1 and CDR2 from the germline V gene are MGHRA and YSYEKL. TCRdb ran MiXCR on the 5' RACE reads and lists one entry per CDR3 protein. Of roughly 170,000 distinct CDR3 sequences in the sample, less than 20% were seen once. Points from the study as a whole: Contracting clones, day 15 to 85, had balanced CD4/CD8, and later expanders favored CD4+.

The V and J genes are TRBV4-1 and TRBJ2-2; 9 positions agree with TRBD2. Sequencing used PBMCs or a T cell subset sorted from them (not recorded which). The receptor comes from a man between 18 and 29 years old who had mild COVID-19 (a few samples of this study predate the infection). Cell type and time point are not known. CDR3 in amino acids: CASSQGLAGRNTGELFF. DNA of the CDR3: TGCGCCAGCAGCCAAGGTCTAGCGGGGAGAAACACCGGGGAGCTGTTTTTT.